The 15 T cell receptor beta chains below were found in one sample sequenced in a study of blood T cell repertoires in COVID-19. Method: immunoSEQ multiplex PCR; TCRdb's copy keeps in-frame clones and lacks some. Here the sample spans about 220,000 clones, 85% being singletons. Sequenced sample: peripheral blood. These receptors all stem from a woman aged 70-85 years with COVID-19, enrolled during active disease.

This clone was found once. J is TRBJ2-2 and V is TRBV19, with D maybe TRBD2 (10 bases). CDR3 length: 18 amino acids. With 5 bases removed from V and 7 bases from J, the gap between germline ends came to 26 bases. The germline V gene has CDR1 LNHDA and CDR2 SQIVND (reference sequence). The CDR3 nucleotides are TGTGCCAGTAGTCGGGGGACAGGGCTAGCGGGAGCGGGCGGGGAGCTGTTTTTT. Residues: CASSRGTGLAGAGGELFF.

This clone was picked up a small number of times. The J gene is TRBJ1-1, the V gene TRBV19; TRBD1 matches at 9 bases. Trimming at V came to 5 bases and at J to 1 base, leaving 11 bases not matched to a gene. The CDR3 extends over 17 amino acids. From germline, CDR1 is LNHDA and CDR2 SQIVND (reference sequence). The CDR3 region has the DNA TGTGCCAGTAGTTTCCTCGGGACAGGGTTTACGAACACTGAAGCTTTCTTT. Its translation: CASSFLGTGFTNTEAFF.

This chain links TRBV6-5 with TRBJ1-2, with TRBD1 identical over 9 bases. This CDR3 has 15 amino acids. The V gene end was trimmed by 5 bases and the J gene end by 4 bases; junction bases not matched to a gene: 8. Germline V gene sequence: CDR1 MNHEY, CDR2 SVGAGI. The CDR3 loop reads CASSTQDRGIYGYTF. The CDR3 DNA is TGTGCCAGCAGTACCCAGGACAGGGGTATCTATGGCTACACCTTC.

The chain has TRBV5-1 and TRBJ2-7; 9 bases agree with TRBD1. V trimming: 1 base; J trimming: 5 bases; junction bases outside the gene matches: 10. Per the germline V gene, CDR1 is SGHRS and CDR2 is YFSETQ. CDR3 size: 16 residues. The CDR3 sequence is CASSLTRTGVINEQYF. The CDR3, as DNA: TGCGCCAGCAGCTTGACTAGGACAGGGGTAATCAACGAGCAGTACTTC.

V and J are TRBV5-5 and TRBJ2-7, with D maybe TRBD1 (5 bases). Germline lookup yields CDR1 SGHKS and CDR2 YYEKEE (reference sequence). This CDR3 comprises 14 residues. Between the trimmed V and J ends, which lost 4 bases and 2 bases, there was a span of 13 bases. The CDR3, as DNA: TGTGCCAGCAGCCCCTCGGACAAGCCCTACGAGCAGTACTTC. This gives the protein CASSPSDKPYEQYF. Supplemented by reference TRBV5-5 and TRBJ2-7, the full variable domain reads DAGVTQSPTHLIKTRGQQVTLRCSPISGHKSVSWYQQVLGQGPQFIFQYYEKEERGRGNFPDRFSARQFPNYSSELNVNALLLGDSALYLCASSPSDKPYEQYFGPGTRLTVT.

On this clone itself: Other DNA sequences in the sample encode the same CDR3. In DNA form, the CDR3 reads TGTGCCAGCAGCGTAGCGGTGAACACTGAAGCTTTCTTT. It translates to CASSVAVNTEAFF. The rearrangement uses TRBV9 and TRBJ1-1; D not certain. The germline V and J ends were trimmed by 0 bases and 0 bases, with 3 bases remaining between them. The CDR3 covers 13 residues. The germline CDR1 and CDR2 sequences are SGDLS and YYNGEE.

This rearrangement joins TRBV19 to TRBJ1-2, with 8 bases fitting TRBD1. This CDR3 has 15 amino acids. V shed 3 bases, J shed 8 bases, and the junction held 11 bases outside the gene matches. Germline-derived CDR1 and CDR2 are LNHDA and SQIVND (reference sequence). The CDR3 sequence is CASSMGQAYGGGYTF. Here the CDR3 DNA reads TGTGCCAGTAGTATGGGACAGGCATACGGCGGAGGCTACACCTTC. Together with reference TRBV19 and TRBJ1-2, the CDR3 gives the full variable domain: DGGITQSPKYLFRKEGQNVTLSCEQNLNHDAMYWYRQDPGQGLRLIYYSQIVNDFQKGDIAEGYSVSREKKESFPLTVTSAQKNPTAFYLCASSMGQAYGGGYTFGSGTRLTVV.

This clone was seen only a few times. CDR3 region: CASTRQGADGYTF. CDR3 coding DNA: TGTGCCAGCACACGACAGGGGGCCGATGGCTACACCTTC. The gene calls are TRBV4-2 and TRBJ1-2; 10 positions agree with TRBD1. The CDR3 runs 13 residues. Losses at the gene ends were 7 bases for V and 6 bases for J; bases not matched to a gene: 5. Germline V gene sequence: CDR1 LGHNA, CDR2 YNFKEQ.

This clone was observed a few times. This rearrangement joins TRBV9 to TRBJ2-7; 8 positions match TRBD1. The CDR3 is 16 residues long. V was pared by 5 bases and J by 0 bases, with 10 bases of the junction left unmatched. Germline CDR1 reads SGDLS; CDR2 reads YYNGEE. CDR3 DNA: TGTGCCAGCAGTGGATGGACAGGGCCAAACTCCTACGAGCAGTACTTC. It specifies CASSGWTGPNSYEQYF.

This clone was seen only once. This sequence joins TRBV18 and TRBJ1-5; 8 bases are shared with TRBD1. Germline V gene lookup returns CDR1 KGHSH and CDR2 LQKENI. V lost 6 bases to trimming and J lost 7 bases; unmatched junction nucleotides: 8. CDR3 length equals 14 residues. The CDR3 DNA is TGTGCCAGCTCCTCAGGGGGCGGAGGACAGCCCCAGCATTTT. Protein product: CASSSGGGGQPQHF.

This chain links TRBV19 with TRBJ1-5; perhaps TRBD1 as D (5 bases). Trimming removed 3 bases from V and 11 bases from J, with 17 bases in between. Germline loops: CDR1 LNHDA, CDR2 SQIVND (reference sequence). CDR3 length equals 14 residues. This chain's CDR3 is CASSIREGGRTQHF. As DNA, the CDR3 is TGTGCCAGTAGTATCAGGGAGGGAGGAAGGACCCAGCATTTT.

The V call is TRBV27, the J call TRBJ1-4; possible D gene TRBD1, 6 bases. Per germline, CDR1 MNHEY and CDR2 SMNVEV (reference sequence). The CDR3 is 15 amino acids. The V gene lost 4 bases and the J gene lost 5 bases, with 14 bases spanning the gap. CDR3 region: CASSSTTGPNEKLFF. DNA for the CDR3: TGTGCCAGCAGTTCGACAACAGGGCCCAATGAAAAACTGTTTTTT.

This chain uses TRBV2 with TRBJ1-1; the D gene is possibly TRBD1 (6 bases). This CDR3 comprises 12 residues. The germline V gene encodes CDR1 SNHLY and CDR2 FYNNEI. Trimming pared 5 bases from V and 11 bases from J, leaving 15 bases between. The CDR3 region has the DNA TGTGCCAGCAGTCTACAGGGAACGAGGGCTTTCTTT. Its protein product is CASSLQGTRAFF. The variable domain in full, completed from reference TRBV2 and TRBJ1-1, reads EPEVTQTPSHQVTQMGQEVILRCVPISNHLYFYWYRQILGQKVEFLVSFYNNEISEKSEIFDDQFSVERPDGSNFTLKIRSTKLEDSAMYFCASSLQGTRAFFGQGTRLTVV.

This clone was recorded a few times. This rearrangement joins TRBV7-9 to TRBJ2-5, with a tentative D call TRBD2 (5 bases). V shed 5 bases and J shed 5 bases, with 15 bases lying between them. Germline values: CDR1 SEHNR, CDR2 FQNEAQ (reference sequence). The CDR3 contains 14 residues. CDR3 DNA: TGTGCCAGCAGCCAGCGGATCCTTCGGGAGACCCAGTACTTC. It yields the protein CASSQRILRETQYF.

The chain combines TRBV11-2 with TRBJ2-3; TRBD2 agrees at 8 bases. With V trimmed by 5 bases and J by 4 bases, 8 bases remained unmatched. The germline gives CDR1 SGHAT, CDR2 FQNNGV. This CDR3 comprises 15 residues. CDR3 coding DNA: TGTGCCAGCAGCCCTCTGGCGGGAGGACCAGATACGCAGTATTTT. Protein: CASSPLAGGPDTQYF. Looking up the rest from reference TRBV11-2 and TRBJ2-3 gives the full variable domain: EAGVAQSPRYKIIEKRQSVAFWCNPISGHATLYWYQQILGQGPKLLIQFQNNGVVDDSQLPKDRFSAERLKGVDSTLKIQPAKLEDSAVYLCASSPLAGGPDTQYFGPGTRLTVL.